This TCR beta chain originates from a study of cytomegalovirus exposure and HLA in healthy donors. Study context: Researchers found that under 90% of about 400 genotyped donors fell within the Caucasian-associated ancestry cluster. Study-wide results and caveats: It was 164 TCR beta chains that were listed as cytomegalovirus-associated.

As concerns this clone: What it recognizes is unknown.

PCR involved 60 Vbeta and 13 Jbeta primers. This table comes from immunoSEQ multiplex PCR, and its TCRdb copy is limited to in-frame clones, with some not included. The sample lists about 130,000 clones; roughly 68% were seen once. Trimming left V 3 bases short and J 1 base short, with 7 bases between. The germline CDR1 and CDR2 sequences are MGHDK and SYGVNS. The CDR3 is made up of 15 amino acids. The clonotype originates from a woman between 45 and 60 years old in good health and CMV-seropositive. The sequenced sample was PBMCs. V and J are TRBV25-1 and TRBJ2-6; unclear D gene. The CDR3 coding sequence is TGTGCCAGCAGTGACGCGTGGTCTGGGGCCAACGTCCTGACTTTC. It translates to CASSDAWSGANVLTF.